This TCR beta chain was recovered during a study of T cell changes during pregnancy in multiple sclerosis. Germline V gives CDR1 SNHLY, CDR2 FYNNEI. V was clipped by 2 bases and J by 11 bases, with 10 bases between them. The CDR3 is made up of 11 amino acids. Clones were read by immunoSEQ multiplex PCR, and TCRdb kept only the in-frame ones, dropping some. This sample carries about 130,000 clones, approximately 96% of them seen once, and the ten largest clones take roughly 0.44%. The TCR originated in a female donor with multiple sclerosis, enrolled in a pregnancy study. Material: peripheral blood, obtained after pregnancy. The V call is TRBV2, the J call TRBJ2-7; no clear D gene. CDR3 in DNA: TGTGCCAGCAGTGAACTCCTAGTTGAGTACTTC. The encoded protein is CASSELLVEYF.